This TCR beta chain was captured by sequencing in a study of blood T cell repertoires in COVID-19. Looking at the study overall: Researchers got acute and convalescent COVID-19 samples from the United States, Italy and Spain. Sample material is recorded as cDNA or gDNA derived from T cells, B-cell-depleted T cells, or PBMCs.

In germline, CDR1 is MNHEY, CDR2 SMNVEV (reference sequence). This CDR3 region has 15 residues. The ends were cut back, 6 bases at V and 3 bases at J, with 12 bases in the middle. Authors' data handling: Using reference gene primer amplification, nucleated cell counts were estimated. Method: immunoSEQ multiplex PCR; TCRdb's copy keeps in-frame clones and lacks some. The V and J calls and the clone size are those of that table, but D and trimming were determined from the DNA. Of about 97,000 clones in the sample, 80% to 90% were seen once. This receptor was obtained from a human donor in a cohort sampled during active COVID-19. The material sequenced was peripheral blood. V and J are TRBV27 and TRBJ2-6; D is perhaps TRBD2 (5 bases). The CDR3 coding sequence is TGTGCCAGCAGACCGTGGGGAGATGGGGCCAACGTCCTGACTTTC. It codes for CASRPWGDGANVLTF.